The present entry profiles one TCR beta chain with its context. Germline V gene data show CDR1 as SGHTA and CDR2 as FQGTGA. V lost 4 bases to trimming and J lost 7 bases, with 13 bases between them. CDR3 size: 13 residues. This sample was included in a study of cytomegalovirus exposure and HLA in healthy donors. With 60 Vbeta and 13 Jbeta primers, the PCR was carried out. Generated by immunoSEQ multiplex PCR, the TCRdb table keeps only in-frame clones and is missing some. The sample contains about 63,000 clones, around 73% of which appear only once. This chain links TRBV7-3 with TRBJ1-2; possibly TRBD1 for D (6 bases). The specimen was PBMCs. The TCR comes from a man between 50 and 59 years old in good health and CMV-seronegative. In DNA form, the CDR3 reads TGTGCCAGCAGCTCGACAGGTCTGAGTGGCTACACCTTC. The encoded protein is CASSSTGLSGYTF.